Listed below are T cell receptor beta chains from one sample, sequenced in a study of shared clonotypes between healthy human individuals. Only in-frame clones appear in the TCRdb table, and some are missing; sequencing was by immunoSEQ multiplex PCR. The data show around 1.9 million clones, with about 94% seen just once and over 1.5% held by the top ten. Source material: naive CD8+ T cells from PBMCs. The receptors come from a young man in good health. Some clones in this sample may be carry-over from other donors' samples. CDR3s include the opening cysteine and the closing phenylalanine or tryptophan. Each record gives: clone size, V gene, J gene, D gene, CDR3 DNA, CDR3 protein. D genes are given only for firm matches. Size is omitted from some rows. Given values are once, few, many or a class for expanded clones.

.	TRBV28	TRBJ1-4	.	TGTGCCAGCAGAAACAGGGATGGGGATGAAAAACTGTTTTTT	CASRNRDGDEKLFF
.	TRBV4-1	TRBJ2-5	TRBD2	TGCGCCACCTCTCCACAGGCTAGCGGGCCTCAAGAGACCCAGTACTTC	CATSPQASGPQETQYF
.	TRBV7-3	TRBJ2-5	TRBD2	TGTGCCAGCAGCCCAGGTAGCGGGAGGGTCTTATCTCCAGGTCGGCTACAAGAGACCCAGTACTTC	CASSPGSGRVLSPGRLQETQYF
.	TRBV9	TRBJ1-2	TRBD1	TGTGCCAGCAGCGTAGTCCCGGGCCGCGGGGACAGCGCCTATGGCTACACCTTC	CASSVVPGRGDSAYGYTF
.	TRBV4-3	TRBJ2-1	TRBD2	TGCGCCAGCAGCCAAGATTCAGGGCTAGCGGGAGGCAATGAGCAGTTCTTC	CASSQDSGLAGGNEQFF
.	TRBV9	TRBJ2-5	.	TGTGCCAGCAGCGCGGGGAGTGCCAGTCAAGAGACCCAGTACTTC	CASSAGSASQETQYF
.	TRBV19	TRBJ2-7	.	TGTGCCAGTAGTTCATTCTATACCCCCTCGTACGAGCAGTACTTC	CASSSFYTPSYEQYF
.	TRBV7-9	TRBJ2-1	.	TGTGCCAGCAGCCCACCCCCCATCGTGGATCCAGGTGAGCAGTTCTTC	CASSPPPIVDPGEQFF
.	TRBV30	TRBJ1-1	.	TGTGCCTGGAGGAACGGAGGGACGACTGAAGCTTTCTTT	CAWRNGGTTEAFF
.	TRBV10-3	TRBJ1-2	.	TGTGCCATAGGTACAGCCGGGGGCGAACCAGGCTACACCTTC	CAIGTAGGEPGYTF
.	TRBV7-9	TRBJ1-4	.	TGTGCCAGCAGCCCCACTCGCGCGGCAGGGGTCGGCGAAAAACTGTTTTTT	CASSPTRAAGVGEKLFF
.	TRBV18	TRBJ2-7	TRBD1	TGTGCCAGCTCACCAGGGACAGGGGTTATATACGAGCAGTACTTC	CASSPGTGVIYEQYF
.	TRBV6-1	TRBJ2-3	.	TGTGCCAGCAGAAAGAGGTGGGGGGAGCAAGATACGCAGTATTTT	CASRKRWGEQDTQYF
.	TRBV9	TRBJ2-3	.	TGTGCCGCTCGGGTCATAGGTGGCACAGATACGCAGTATTTT	CAARVIGGTDTQYF
.	TRBV7-8	TRBJ2-7	TRBD1	TGTGCCAGCAGCTTAGCAAACCCGGGACAGGGGGGCTACGAGCAGTACTTC	CASSLANPGQGGYEQYF
.	TRBV6-1	TRBJ1-1	.	TGTGCCAGCAGTGAAGGGGAGGAAGCTTTCTTT	CASSEGEEAFF
.	TRBV2	TRBJ2-7	.	TGTGCCAGCAGTGTCTCGGCACAGGTATCTCACGAGCAGTACTTC	CASSVSAQVSHEQYF
.	TRBV7-3	TRBJ2-1	TRBD2	TGTGCCAGCAGCCCAACGGGAGGGTACAATGAGCAGTTCTTC	CASSPTGGYNEQFF
.	TRBV19	TRBJ1-1	.	TGTGCCAGTAGTTGGGGGGGCACTGAAGCTTTCTTT	CASSWGGTEAFF
.	TRBV2	TRBJ2-7	TRBD1	TGTGCCAGCAGCGTGGACAGGGTCTACGAGCAGTACTTC	CASSVDRVYEQYF
once	TRBV9	TRBJ2-7	.	TGTGCCAGCAGCCCCCGGGGGCCCGCCTACGAGCAGTACTTC	CASSPRGPAYEQYF
once	TRBV14	TRBJ1-2	.	TGTGCCACTCAGAGAGGGTTCGACTATGGCTACACCTTC	CATQRGFDYGYTF
.	TRBV29-1	TRBJ2-7	.	TGCAGCGTTGAAGCCGGGACCGCGCTCCCCTACGAGCAGTACTTC	CSVEAGTALPYEQYF
.	TRBV5-1	TRBJ2-1	.	TGCGCCAGCGGTAAGGACAATGGTGAGCAGTTCTTC	CASGKDNGEQFF
.	TRBV4-1	TRBJ2-3	.	TGCGCCAGCAGCCAATTTTTGGGTACTCGGACAGATACGCAGTATTTT	CASSQFLGTRTDTQYF
.	TRBV5-4	TRBJ1-4	.	TGTGCCAGCAGCTGGGGGGATAATGAAAAACTGTTTTTT	CASSWGDNEKLFF
.	TRBV27	TRBJ2-2	.	TGTGCCAGCAGTTTAAGGGCCAGCACCGGGGAGCTGTTTTTT	CASSLRASTGELFF
.	TRBV25-1	TRBJ2-7	TRBD2	TGTGCCAGCAGTGGGACTAGCGGCGTCCACGAGCAGTACTTC	CASSGTSGVHEQYF
.	TRBV7-2	TRBJ1-5	.	TGTGCCAGCAGCTTAGCGCCGGGACACTATAGCAATCAGCCCCAGCATTTT	CASSLAPGHYSNQPQHF
.	TRBV5-1	TRBJ2-1	.	TGCGCCAGCAGCTTGGAAAGGATGCATGAGCAGTTCTTC	CASSLERMHEQFF
.	TRBV5-1	TRBJ2-1	TRBD2	TGCGCCAGCAGCTTCGGACTAGCTTACAATGAGCAGTTCTTC	CASSFGLAYNEQFF
.	TRBV4-3	TRBJ2-1	TRBD2	TGCGCCAGCAGCCAAGATGTTGGGGTTAGCGGGAGGGCCGATGAGCAGTTCTTC	CASSQDVGVSGRADEQFF
.	TRBV5-1	TRBJ2-3	.	TGCGCCAGCACCCAGGGGCCAGATACGCAGTATTTT	CASTQGPDTQYF
.	TRBV6-1	TRBJ2-7	.	TGTGCCACCACGGGACGCAGCCTGGGGGAGCAGTACTTC	CATTGRSLGEQYF
.	TRBV15	TRBJ2-3	TRBD2	TGTGCCACCAGCAGAGGGGGCCTAGCGGAACTCCGAGCAGATACGCAGTATTTT	CATSRGGLAELRADTQYF
.	TRBV30	TRBJ2-3	.	TGTGCCTGGAGTCTTTTAGCCACAGATACGCAGTATTTT	CAWSLLATDTQYF
.	TRBV28	TRBJ2-7	.	TGTGCCAGCAGGGTTTTTGAGGGGCGCTACGAGCAGTACTTC	CASRVFEGRYEQYF
.	TRBV28	TRBJ1-3	TRBD1	TGTGCCTCCCGGAGGACAGGGACTAGCTCTGGAAACACCATATATTTT	CASRRTGTSSGNTIYF
.	TRBV6-1	TRBJ1-2	.	TGTGCCAGCAGTGAATGGACACTCACTATGGAGGGCTACACCTTC	CASSEWTLTMEGYTF
.	TRBV7-6	TRBJ2-5	TRBD2	TGTGCCAGCACCACTTATGTGGCGGGAGGGATCGTTGAGGAGACCCAGTACTTC	CASTTYVAGGIVEETQYF
once	TRBV27	TRBJ1-2	.	TGTGCCAGCAGATTATCACAGGGTAACGTCTATGGCTACACCTTC	CASRLSQGNVYGYTF
.	TRBV7-6	TRBJ2-7	.	TGTGCCAGCAGCTTATTTGGCCCGCCAGCCTACGAGCAGTACTTC	CASSLFGPPAYEQYF
.	TRBV29-1	TRBJ1-2	.	TGCAGCGTCGTATCCCCCAGACACCTATATGGCTACACCTTC	CSVVSPRHLYGYTF
once	TRBV4-1	TRBJ2-1	TRBD2	TGCGCCAGCAGATTCGGGACTAGTTTTAACTATGAGCAGTTCTTC	CASRFGTSFNYEQFF
.	TRBV27	TRBJ2-7	TRBD1	TGTGCCAGCAGTTTACTGGGGACAGGGGCGTTCGAGCAGTACTTC	CASSLLGTGAFEQYF
.	TRBV9	TRBJ2-1	.	TGTGCCAGCAGCGTAGGTCAGTCCTCCTACAATGAGCAGTTCTTC	CASSVGQSSYNEQFF
.	TRBV7-9	TRBJ2-1	.	TGTGCCAGCAGCCCAGGGTACAATGAGCAGTTCTTC	CASSPGYNEQFF
.	TRBV30	TRBJ2-7	TRBD2	TGTGCCTGGAGTGTTATAGCGGGAGGGCCCTACGAGCAGTACTTC	CAWSVIAGGPYEQYF
few	TRBV7-8	TRBJ2-7	.	TGTGCCAGCCGCGGCGGTGTAGAGGAGCAGTACTTC	CASRGGVEEQYF
.	TRBV6-1	TRBJ2-3	.	TGTGCCAGCAGTGGCAGGGGGGGGCGCACAGATACGCAGTATTTT	CASSGRGGRTDTQYF
.	TRBV19	TRBJ1-1	.	TGTGCCAGTAGTATCGGGTATTCCACTGAAGCTTTCTTT	CASSIGYSTEAFF
.	TRBV11-1	TRBJ2-1	.	TGTGCCAGCAGCCAAGAAGTGTACCGGGCCTACAATGAGCAGTTCTTC	CASSQEVYRAYNEQFF
.	TRBV4-3	TRBJ1-1	.	TGCGCCAGCAGCCAAGATTGGGTGGACAGAACAGCTGAAGCTTTCTTT	CASSQDWVDRTAEAFF
.	TRBV9	TRBJ2-5	.	TGTGCCAGCAGCGTACTAGGGGTTGAGGAGACCCAGTACTTC	CASSVLGVEETQYF
once	TRBV27	TRBJ2-1	TRBD2	TGTGCCAGCAGTCTCGGGACTAGTTCCTACAATGAGCAGTTCTTC	CASSLGTSSYNEQFF